This T cell receptor beta chain was profiled in a study of blood T cell repertoires in COVID-19. For the study at large: Material from acute and convalescent COVID-19 was sourced from the United States, Italy and Spain. From T cells, B-cell-depleted T cells, or PBMCs came the material, which was cDNA or gDNA.

This CDR3 is 15 amino acids long. Looked up from germline, CDR1 is SGHVS and CDR2 is FQNEAQ. The V end was cut by 1 base, the J end by 1 base, with 10 bases between. Method: immunoSEQ multiplex PCR; TCRdb's copy keeps in-frame clones and lacks some. The sample shows some 260,000 clones, 70% to 90% of them seen only once. The sample was peripheral blood. This chain links TRBV7-8 with TRBJ1-1; D is unresolved. This TCR was recovered from a man younger than 35 with active or convalescent COVID-19. CDR3 DNA sequence: TGTGCCAGCAGCTTAGGGTCGCGGGGGAACACTGAAGCTTTCTTT. It encodes CASSLGSRGNTEAFF.